The present entry profiles one T cell receptor beta chain with its context. The data originate from a study of cytomegalovirus exposure and HLA in healthy donors. Amplification used 60 Vbeta primers and 13 Jbeta primers. Sequenced by immunoSEQ multiplex PCR; TCRdb stores in-frame clones only, minus some. The repertoire holds more than 150,000 clones, with approximately 88% as singletons. V shed 2 bases and J shed 11 bases, with 8 bases lying between them. Germline V gene lookup returns CDR1 SGHRS and CDR2 YFSETQ. The CDR3 has 12 residues. Sequenced input: PBMCs. The sequence came from a woman aged 45-65 years in good health and CMV-seropositive. The chain joins TRBV5-1 to TRBJ1-6; D may be TRBD1 (5 bases). CDR3 amino acids: CASSFTGTPLHF. The CDR3 region has the DNA TGCGCCAGCAGCTTTACAGGTACACCCCTCCACTTT.